Listed below are T cell receptor beta chains from one sample, sequenced in a study of blood T cell repertoires in COVID-19. Method: immunoSEQ multiplex PCR; TCRdb's copy keeps in-frame clones and lacks some. The repertoire holds fewer than 300,000 clones, with approximately 90% as singletons. The sample was peripheral blood. The receptors shown here come from a woman in her thirties or forties who had recovered from COVID-19. Both conserved end residues are part of each CDR3. Each record gives: J gene, V gene, CDR3 protein.

j_call: TRBJ2-5; v_call: TRBV10-3; cdr3_aa: CAISESTPAQETQYF
j_call: TRBJ2-1; v_call: TRBV7-8; cdr3_aa: CASSLAKTLPTGVGNEQFF
j_call: TRBJ2-3; v_call: TRBV14; cdr3_aa: CASAPGSTDTQYF
j_call: TRBJ2-1; v_call: TRBV30; cdr3_aa: CAWHRDNEQFF
j_call: TRBJ2-5; v_call: TRBV15; cdr3_aa: CATSRDRETQYF
j_call: TRBJ1-4; v_call: TRBV30; cdr3_aa: CAWSKGLAANEKLFF
j_call: TRBJ1-2; v_call: TRBV5-1; cdr3_aa: CASSFPGRGNYGYTF
j_call: TRBJ2-1; v_call: TRBV4-1; cdr3_aa: CASSQDPNPTSGRRHEQFF
j_call: TRBJ1-3; v_call: TRBV30; cdr3_aa: CAWSLGQGISGNTIYF
j_call: TRBJ2-3; v_call: TRBV18; cdr3_aa: CASSPAMAGTDTQYF
j_call: TRBJ2-1; v_call: TRBV7-9; cdr3_aa: CASSLGQGTYNEQFF
j_call: TRBJ1-1; v_call: TRBV24-1; cdr3_aa: CATSDQNTEAFF
j_call: TRBJ1-3; v_call: TRBV15; cdr3_aa: CATIPDRGHGNTIYF
j_call: TRBJ1-1; v_call: TRBV18; cdr3_aa: CASSTKPNTEAFF
j_call: TRBJ2-1; v_call: TRBV5-5; cdr3_aa: CASSAPGQGIGGAYNEQFF
j_call: TRBJ1-1; v_call: TRBV27; cdr3_aa: CASLGPMNTEAFF
j_call: TRBJ1-5; v_call: TRBV19; cdr3_aa: CASSLGPGGNQPQHF
j_call: TRBJ2-1; v_call: TRBV9; cdr3_aa: CASSVAGTSGRAREQFF
j_call: TRBJ2-1; v_call: TRBV7-9; cdr3_aa: CASSPRPGTSLSYNEQFF
j_call: TRBJ2-5; v_call: TRBV6-2/TRBV6-3; cdr3_aa: CASGHLAPLETQYF
j_call: TRBJ1-2; v_call: TRBV3-1/TRBV3-2; cdr3_aa: CASSQEGQGYTF
j_call: TRBJ1-2; v_call: TRBV11-2; cdr3_aa: CASSPDRHYTF
j_call: TRBJ2-5; v_call: TRBV15; cdr3_aa: CATSRRVGRGHETQYF
j_call: TRBJ2-1; v_call: TRBV5-1; cdr3_aa: CASSPAGLAGGGEQFF
j_call: TRBJ1-4; v_call: TRBV5-4; cdr3_aa: CASSLEGASEKLFF
j_call: TRBJ2-5; v_call: TRBV19; cdr3_aa: CASSDAGGRETQYF
j_call: TRBJ2-2; v_call: TRBV6-2/TRBV6-3; cdr3_aa: CASSYLPSGTGELFF
j_call: TRBJ1-1; v_call: TRBV20-1; cdr3_aa: CSASGGRTMNTEAFF
j_call: TRBJ2-7; v_call: TRBV6-5; cdr3_aa: CASSYGGARGQYF
j_call: TRBJ2-1; v_call: TRBV24-1; cdr3_aa: CATSSFYNEQFF
j_call: TRBJ2-3; v_call: TRBV4-1; cdr3_aa: CASSPRERTDTQYF
j_call: TRBJ2-7; v_call: TRBV7-6; cdr3_aa: CASAPGAGASYEQYF
j_call: TRBJ1-1; v_call: TRBV30; cdr3_aa: CAWRGDIEAFF